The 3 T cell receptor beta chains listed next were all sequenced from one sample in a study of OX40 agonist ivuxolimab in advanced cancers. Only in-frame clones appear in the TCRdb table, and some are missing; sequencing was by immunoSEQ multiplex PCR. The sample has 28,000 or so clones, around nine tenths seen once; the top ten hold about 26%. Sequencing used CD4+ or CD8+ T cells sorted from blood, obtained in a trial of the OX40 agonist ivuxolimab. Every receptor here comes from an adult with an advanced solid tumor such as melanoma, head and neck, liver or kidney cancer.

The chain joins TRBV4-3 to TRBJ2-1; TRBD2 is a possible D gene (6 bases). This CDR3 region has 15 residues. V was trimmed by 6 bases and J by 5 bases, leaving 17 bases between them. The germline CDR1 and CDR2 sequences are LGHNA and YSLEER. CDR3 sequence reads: CASSSIGRENNEQFF. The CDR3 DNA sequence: TGCGCCAGCAGTTCCATAGGGCGGGAAAACAATGAGCAGTTCTTC.

CDR3 loop: CASSLGDYPYNEQFF. CDR3 bases: TGTGCCAGCAGCTTAGGGGACTACCCTTACAATGAGCAGTTCTTC. The chain uses TRBV7-6 and TRBJ2-1, with 7 nucleotides matching TRBD2. J was trimmed by 4 bases and V by 1 base; bases with no gene match: 4. Looked up from germline, CDR1 is SGHVS and CDR2 is FNYEAQ. The CDR3 has 15 amino acids.

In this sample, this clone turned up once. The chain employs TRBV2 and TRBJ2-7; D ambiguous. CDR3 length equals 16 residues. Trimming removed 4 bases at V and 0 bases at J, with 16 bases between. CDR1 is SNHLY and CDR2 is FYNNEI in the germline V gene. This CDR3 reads CASSGDDLIYSYEQYF. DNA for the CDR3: TGTGCCAGCAGTGGAGATGACTTAATATACTCCTACGAGCAGTACTTC.